These 9 T cell receptor beta chains came from one sample sequenced in a study of cytomegalovirus exposure and HLA in healthy donors. The PCR used 60 Vbeta and 13 Jbeta primers. The table came from immunoSEQ multiplex PCR; TCRdb's copy has only in-frame clones and leaves some out. Of fewer than 250,000 clones in the sample, more than 60% are singletons; the top ten hold less than 2%. The sample was PBMCs. Source of these receptors: a young woman in good health and CMV-seronegative.

V usage is TRBV6-4 and J usage is TRBJ2-3; TRBD1 aligns across 10 bases. The V segment lost 0 bases and the J segment 4 bases; nucleotides outside the gene matches: 1. The CDR3 consists of 15 residues. Germline CDR1 is MRHNA and CDR2 is SNTAGT. Here the CDR3 reads CASSDSGQGPDTQYF. Here the CDR3 DNA reads TGTGCCAGCAGTGACTCGGGACAGGGGCCAGATACGCAGTATTTT.

The gene calls are TRBV19 and TRBJ1-4, with 9 bases identical to TRBD1. V dropped 5 bases and J dropped 8; count of bases not matched to a gene: 6. Per the germline V gene, CDR1 is LNHDA and CDR2 is SQIVND (reference sequence). CDR3 size: 14 residues. CDR3 region: CASSSGQGLEKLFF. The CDR3, as DNA: TGTGCCAGTAGTTCTGGACAGGGGCTGGAAAAACTGTTTTTT.

The chain combines TRBV6-1 with TRBJ2-3; 10 bases are shared with TRBD2. The length of the CDR3 is 15 residues. Germline values: CDR1 MNHNS, CDR2 SASEGT. J was trimmed by 3 bases and V by 3 bases; bases with no gene match: 3. The CDR3 DNA is TGTGCCAGCAGTGACTCTAGCGGGGGTACAGATACGCAGTATTTT. It is translated as CASSDSSGGTDTQYF.

The chain uses TRBV6-5 and TRBJ1-1; no definite D call. The CDR3 has 12 amino acids. Germline V gene sequence: CDR1 MNHEY, CDR2 SVGAGI. Trimming removed 4 bases at V and 7 bases at J, with 10 bases between. DNA for the CDR3: TGTGCCAGCAGTTCGACCCGGGGTGAAGCTTTCTTT. Protein: CASSSTRGEAFF.

This rearrangement joins TRBV6-1 to TRBJ2-1; TRBD2 matches 7 bases. Trimming removed 5 bases from V and 6 bases from J; junction bases left unmatched: 4. The CDR3 has 13 residues. The V gene's germline CDR1 is MNHNS and CDR2 SASEGT. As DNA, the CDR3 is TGTGCCAGCAGTATCACTAGCGTCAATGAGCAGTTCTTC. This translates into CASSITSVNEQFF.

The V gene is TRBV10-3, the J gene TRBJ1-2; a possible D gene is TRBD1 (6 bases). Germline loops: CDR1 ENHRY, CDR2 SYGVKD. Trimming pared 8 bases from V and 4 bases from J, leaving 14 bases between. There are 13 residues in the CDR3. The CDR3 DNA is TGTGCCATCGCAACGGACAGAGCCTATGGCTACACCTTC. It yields the protein CAIATDRAYGYTF.

V gene TRBV29-1 combines with J gene TRBJ2-3; TRBD2 agrees at 8 bases. In germline, CDR1 is SQVTM, CDR2 ANQGSEA. V was clipped by 6 bases and J by 1 base; unmatched bases: 9. This CDR3 region has 15 residues. CDR3 region: CSVGSAGGGTDTQYF. The CDR3 DNA sequence: TGCAGCGTCGGATCGGCGGGAGGTGGCACAGATACGCAGTATTTT.

The count of this clone is one. This rearrangement joins TRBV5-4 to TRBJ2-1; 9 bases match TRBD2. The CDR3 length is 15 residues. The ends lost 0 bases at V and 6 bases at J; junction bases unmatched: 4. Germline V gives CDR1 SGHNT, CDR2 YYREEE (reference sequence). As DNA, the CDR3 is TGTGCCAGCAGCTTGGCTAGCGGGATGTCCAATGAGCAGTTCTTC. Its translation is CASSLASGMSNEQFF.

The V call is TRBV7-9, the J call TRBJ2-1; the D is unclear. The CDR3 has 15 amino acids. V gave up 5 bases and J gave up 3 bases, with 14 bases separating them. Germline V gene sequence: CDR1 SEHNR, CDR2 FQNEAQ (reference sequence). The CDR3 loop reads CASSPTENRYNEQFF. The CDR3 coding sequence is TGTGCCAGCAGCCCCACAGAGAACCGCTACAATGAGCAGTTCTTC.